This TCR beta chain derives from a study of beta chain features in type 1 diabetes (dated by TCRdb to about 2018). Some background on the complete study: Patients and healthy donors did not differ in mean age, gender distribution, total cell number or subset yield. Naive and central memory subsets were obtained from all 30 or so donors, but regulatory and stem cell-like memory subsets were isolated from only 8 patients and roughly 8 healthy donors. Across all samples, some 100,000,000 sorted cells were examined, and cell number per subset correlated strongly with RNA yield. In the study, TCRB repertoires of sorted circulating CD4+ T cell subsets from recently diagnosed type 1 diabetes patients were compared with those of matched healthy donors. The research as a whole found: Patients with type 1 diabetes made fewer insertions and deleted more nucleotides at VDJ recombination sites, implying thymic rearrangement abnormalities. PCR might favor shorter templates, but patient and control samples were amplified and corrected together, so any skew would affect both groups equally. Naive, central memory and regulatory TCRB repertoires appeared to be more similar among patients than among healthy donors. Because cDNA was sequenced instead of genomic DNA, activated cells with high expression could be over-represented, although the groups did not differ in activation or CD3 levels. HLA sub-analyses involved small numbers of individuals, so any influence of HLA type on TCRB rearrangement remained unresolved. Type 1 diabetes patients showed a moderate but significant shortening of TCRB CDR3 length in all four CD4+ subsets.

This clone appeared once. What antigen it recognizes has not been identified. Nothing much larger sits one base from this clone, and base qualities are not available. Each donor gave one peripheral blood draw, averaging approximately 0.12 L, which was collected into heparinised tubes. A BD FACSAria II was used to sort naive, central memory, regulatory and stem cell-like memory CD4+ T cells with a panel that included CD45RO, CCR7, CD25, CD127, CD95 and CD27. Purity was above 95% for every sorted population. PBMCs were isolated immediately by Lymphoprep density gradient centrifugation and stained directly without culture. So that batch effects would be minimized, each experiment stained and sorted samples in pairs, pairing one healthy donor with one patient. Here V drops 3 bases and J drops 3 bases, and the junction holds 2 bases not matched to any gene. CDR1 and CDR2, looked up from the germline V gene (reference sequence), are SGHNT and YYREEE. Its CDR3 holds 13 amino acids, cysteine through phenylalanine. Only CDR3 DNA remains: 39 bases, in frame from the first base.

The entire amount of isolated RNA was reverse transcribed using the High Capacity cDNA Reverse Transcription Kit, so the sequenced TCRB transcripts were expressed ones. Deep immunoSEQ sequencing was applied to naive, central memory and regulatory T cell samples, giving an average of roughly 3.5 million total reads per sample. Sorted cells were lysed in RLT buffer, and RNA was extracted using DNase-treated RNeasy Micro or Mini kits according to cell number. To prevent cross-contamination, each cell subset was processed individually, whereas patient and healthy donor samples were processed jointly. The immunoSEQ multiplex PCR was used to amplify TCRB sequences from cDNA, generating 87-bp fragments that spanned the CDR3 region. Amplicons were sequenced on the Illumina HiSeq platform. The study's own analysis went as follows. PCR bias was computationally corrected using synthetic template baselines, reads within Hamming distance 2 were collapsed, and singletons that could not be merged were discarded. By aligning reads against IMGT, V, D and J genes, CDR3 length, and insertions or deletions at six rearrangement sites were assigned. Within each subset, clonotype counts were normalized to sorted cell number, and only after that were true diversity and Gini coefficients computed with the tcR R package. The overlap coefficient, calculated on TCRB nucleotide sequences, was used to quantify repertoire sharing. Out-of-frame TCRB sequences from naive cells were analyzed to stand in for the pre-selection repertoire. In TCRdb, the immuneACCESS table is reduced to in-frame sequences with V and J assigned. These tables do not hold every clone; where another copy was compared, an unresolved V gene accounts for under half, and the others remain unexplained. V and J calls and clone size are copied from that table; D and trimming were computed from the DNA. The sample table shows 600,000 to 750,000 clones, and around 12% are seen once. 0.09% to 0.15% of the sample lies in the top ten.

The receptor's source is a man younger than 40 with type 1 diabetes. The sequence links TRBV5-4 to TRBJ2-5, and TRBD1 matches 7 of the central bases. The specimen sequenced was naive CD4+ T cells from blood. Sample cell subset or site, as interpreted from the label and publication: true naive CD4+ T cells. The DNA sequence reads TGTGCCAGCAGCTCCGGGACAGAAGAGACCCAGTACTTC. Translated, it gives CASSSGTEETQYF.